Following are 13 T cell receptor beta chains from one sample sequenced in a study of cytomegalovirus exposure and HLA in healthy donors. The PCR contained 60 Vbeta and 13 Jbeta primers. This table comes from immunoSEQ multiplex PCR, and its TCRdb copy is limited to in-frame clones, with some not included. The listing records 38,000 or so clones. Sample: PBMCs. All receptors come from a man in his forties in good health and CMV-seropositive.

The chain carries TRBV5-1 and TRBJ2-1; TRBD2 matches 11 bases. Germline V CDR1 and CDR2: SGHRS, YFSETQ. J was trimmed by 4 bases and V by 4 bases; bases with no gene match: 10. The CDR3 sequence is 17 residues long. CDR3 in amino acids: CASSKGLADFLYNEQFF. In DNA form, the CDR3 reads TGCGCCAGCAGCAAGGGACTAGCGGACTTTTTATACAATGAGCAGTTCTTC. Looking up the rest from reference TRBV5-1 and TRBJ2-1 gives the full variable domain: KAGVTQTPRYLIKTRGQQVTLSCSPISGHRSVSWYQQTPGQGLQFLFEYFSETQRNKGNFPGRFSGRQFSNSRSEMNVSTLELGDSALYLCASSKGLADFLYNEQFFGPGTRLTVL.

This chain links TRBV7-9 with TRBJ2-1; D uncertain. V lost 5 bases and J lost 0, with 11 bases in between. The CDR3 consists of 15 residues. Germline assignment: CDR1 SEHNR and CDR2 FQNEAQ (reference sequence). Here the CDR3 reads CASSQGHSSYNEQFF. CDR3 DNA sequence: TGTGCCAGCAGCCAAGGTCACAGCTCCTACAATGAGCAGTTCTTC.

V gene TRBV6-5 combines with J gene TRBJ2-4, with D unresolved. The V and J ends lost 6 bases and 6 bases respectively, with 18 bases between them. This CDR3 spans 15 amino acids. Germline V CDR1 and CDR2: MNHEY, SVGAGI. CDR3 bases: TGTGCCAGCAGACTTATGATCAATTCCCTAAACATTCAGTACTTC. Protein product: CASRLMINSLNIQYF.

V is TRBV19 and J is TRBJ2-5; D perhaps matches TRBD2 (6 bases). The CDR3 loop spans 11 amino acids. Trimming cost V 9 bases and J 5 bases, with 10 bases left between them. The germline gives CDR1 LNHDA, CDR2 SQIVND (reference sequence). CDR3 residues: CASGLAETQYF. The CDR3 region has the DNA TGTGCCAGCGGGCTAGCGGAGACCCAGTACTTC. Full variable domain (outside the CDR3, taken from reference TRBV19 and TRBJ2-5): DGGITQSPKYLFRKEGQNVTLSCEQNLNHDAMYWYRQDPGQGLRLIYYSQIVNDFQKGDIAEGYSVSREKKESFPLTVTSAQKNPTAFYLCASGLAETQYFGPGTRLLVL.

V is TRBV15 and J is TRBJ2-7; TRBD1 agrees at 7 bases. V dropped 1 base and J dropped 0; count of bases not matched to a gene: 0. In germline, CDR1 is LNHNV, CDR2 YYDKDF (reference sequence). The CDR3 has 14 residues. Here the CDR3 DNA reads TGTGCCACCAGCAGAGGGACAGGCTCCTACGAGCAGTACTTC. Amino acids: CATSRGTGSYEQYF.

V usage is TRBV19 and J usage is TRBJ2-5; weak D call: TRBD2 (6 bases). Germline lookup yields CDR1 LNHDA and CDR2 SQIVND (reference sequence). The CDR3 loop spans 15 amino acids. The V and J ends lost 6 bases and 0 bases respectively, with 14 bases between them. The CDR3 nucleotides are TGTGCCAGTAGCCTCGGGGGAAACTACCAAGAGACCCAGTACTTC. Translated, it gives CASSLGGNYQETQYF.

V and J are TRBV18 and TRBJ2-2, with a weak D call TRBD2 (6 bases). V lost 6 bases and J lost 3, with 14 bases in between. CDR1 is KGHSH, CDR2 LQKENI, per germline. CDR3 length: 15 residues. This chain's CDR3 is CASSPGASYTGELFF. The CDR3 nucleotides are TGTGCCAGCTCCCCGGGAGCCTCTTACACCGGGGAGCTGTTTTTT.

In DNA form, the CDR3 reads TGCGCCAGCAGCGACAGTTGGGGCGGCGAGCAGTACTTC. Translation gives CASSDSWGGEQYF. The rearrangement uses TRBV10-2 and TRBJ2-7; D may be TRBD1 (5 bases). The V end was cut by 6 bases, the J end by 6 bases, with 15 bases between. CDR1 and CDR2 from the germline V gene are WSHSY and SAAADI. This CDR3 has 13 residues.

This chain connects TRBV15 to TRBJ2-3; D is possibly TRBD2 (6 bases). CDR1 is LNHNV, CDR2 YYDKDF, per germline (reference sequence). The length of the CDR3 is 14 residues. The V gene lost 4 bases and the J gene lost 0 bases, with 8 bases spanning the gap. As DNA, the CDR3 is TGTGCCACCAGCACCAGCGGGAGCACAGATACGCAGTATTTT. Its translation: CATSTSGSTDTQYF.

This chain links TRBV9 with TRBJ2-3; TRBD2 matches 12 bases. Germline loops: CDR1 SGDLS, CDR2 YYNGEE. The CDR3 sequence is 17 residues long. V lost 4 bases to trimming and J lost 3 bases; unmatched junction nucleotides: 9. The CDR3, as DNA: TGTGCCAGCAGCTTAAAGACTAGCGGGAGTGTAACAGATACGCAGTATTTT. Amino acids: CASSLKTSGSVTDTQYF.

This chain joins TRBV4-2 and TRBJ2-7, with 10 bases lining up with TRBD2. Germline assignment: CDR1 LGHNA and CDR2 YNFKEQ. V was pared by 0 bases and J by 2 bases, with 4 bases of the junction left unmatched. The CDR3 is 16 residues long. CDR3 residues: CASSQEVAGGTYEQYF. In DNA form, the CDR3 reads TGTGCCAGCAGCCAAGAGGTAGCGGGAGGAACCTACGAGCAGTACTTC.

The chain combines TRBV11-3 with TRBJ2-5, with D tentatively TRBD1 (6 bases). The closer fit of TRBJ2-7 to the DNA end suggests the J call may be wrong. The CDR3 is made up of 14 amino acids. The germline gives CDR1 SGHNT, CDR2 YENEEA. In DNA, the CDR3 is TGTGCCAGCAGTTTCCGGGCAGGGGCTTACGAGCAGTACTTC. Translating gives CASSFRAGAYEQYF.

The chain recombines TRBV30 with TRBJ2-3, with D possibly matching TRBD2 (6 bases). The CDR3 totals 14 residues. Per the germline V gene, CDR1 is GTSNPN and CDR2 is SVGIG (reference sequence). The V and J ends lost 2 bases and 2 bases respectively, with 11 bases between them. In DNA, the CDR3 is TGTGCCTGGAGTTTGGCGGGGTCCACAGATACGCAGTATTTT. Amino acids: CAWSLAGSTDTQYF.